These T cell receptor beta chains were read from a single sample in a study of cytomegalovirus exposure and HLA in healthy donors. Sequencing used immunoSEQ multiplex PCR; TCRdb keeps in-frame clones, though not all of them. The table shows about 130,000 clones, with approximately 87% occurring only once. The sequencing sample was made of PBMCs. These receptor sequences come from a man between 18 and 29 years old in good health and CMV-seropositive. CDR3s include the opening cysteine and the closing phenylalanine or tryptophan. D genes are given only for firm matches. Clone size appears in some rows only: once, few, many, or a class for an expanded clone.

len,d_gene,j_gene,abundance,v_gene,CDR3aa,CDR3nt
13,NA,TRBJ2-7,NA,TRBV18,CASSPSGSDEQYF,TGTGCCAGCTCACCCTCCGGGTCGGACGAGCAGTACTTC
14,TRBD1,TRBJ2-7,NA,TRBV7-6,CASSLDRGPYEQYF,TGTGCCAGCAGCCTGGACAGGGGACCCTACGAGCAGTACTTC
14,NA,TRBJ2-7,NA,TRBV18,CASSPWTGGNEQYF,TGTGCCAGCTCGCCCTGGACTGGAGGTAACGAGCAGTACTTC
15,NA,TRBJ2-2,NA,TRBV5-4,CATHSGPTNTGELFF,TGTGCCACCCATTCTGGGCCCACCAACACCGGGGAGCTGTTTTTT
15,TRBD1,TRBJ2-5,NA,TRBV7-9,CASSSGTAGAGTQYF,TGTGCCAGCAGCTCGGGGACAGCCGGCGCGGGGACCCAGTACTTC
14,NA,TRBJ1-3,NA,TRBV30,CAWSPLSSGNTIYF,TGTGCCTGGAGCCCACTAAGCTCTGGAAACACCATATATTTT
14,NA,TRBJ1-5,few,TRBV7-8,CASSVLGLNQPQHF,TGTGCCAGCAGCGTACTAGGTTTAAATCAGCCCCAGCATTTT
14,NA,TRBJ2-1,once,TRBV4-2,CASFPTPSYNEQFF,TGTGCCAGCTTCCCAACACCTTCCTACAATGAGCAGTTCTTC
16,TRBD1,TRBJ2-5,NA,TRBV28,CASRDRGHGFQETQYF,TGTGCCAGCCGCGACAGGGGTCACGGCTTTCAAGAGACCCAGTACTTC
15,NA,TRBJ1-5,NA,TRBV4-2,CASSQDWPSNQPQHF,TGTGCCAGCAGCCAAGATTGGCCTAGCAATCAGCCCCAGCATTTT
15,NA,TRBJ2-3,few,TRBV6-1,CASSEVEASADTQYF,TGTGCCAGCAGTGAAGTAGAGGCAAGCGCAGATACGCAGTATTTT
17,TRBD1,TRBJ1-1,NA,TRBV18,CASSPSPLRDRGTEAFF,TGTGCCAGCTCACCGTCTCCCTTGCGGGACAGGGGTACTGAAGCTTTCTTT
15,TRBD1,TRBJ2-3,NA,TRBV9,CASSVGTGITDTQYF,TGTGCCAGCAGCGTAGGGACAGGCATCACAGATACGCAGTATTTT